This T cell receptor (beta chain) was sequenced during a study of cytomegalovirus exposure and HLA in healthy donors. This table comes from immunoSEQ multiplex PCR, and its TCRdb copy is limited to in-frame clones, with some not included. The data show over 150,000 clones, 65% to 90% seen once. Comments on this clone: Other DNA sequences in this sample translate to the same CDR3.

This receptor was obtained from a young woman in good health and CMV-seropositive. Sequencing input: PBMCs.

The CDR3 sequence: CASSYSGGSSYNEQFF. The CDR3 DNA reads TGTGCCAGCAGTTACTCTGGCGGGAGCTCCTACAATGAGCAGTTCTTC. The chain joins TRBV6-6 to TRBJ2-1; TRBD2 aligns across 7 bases. CDR1 and CDR2 (germline): MNHNY, SVGAGI (reference sequence). The ends lost 0 bases at V and 0 bases at J; junction bases unmatched: 2. The CDR3 spans 16 residues.